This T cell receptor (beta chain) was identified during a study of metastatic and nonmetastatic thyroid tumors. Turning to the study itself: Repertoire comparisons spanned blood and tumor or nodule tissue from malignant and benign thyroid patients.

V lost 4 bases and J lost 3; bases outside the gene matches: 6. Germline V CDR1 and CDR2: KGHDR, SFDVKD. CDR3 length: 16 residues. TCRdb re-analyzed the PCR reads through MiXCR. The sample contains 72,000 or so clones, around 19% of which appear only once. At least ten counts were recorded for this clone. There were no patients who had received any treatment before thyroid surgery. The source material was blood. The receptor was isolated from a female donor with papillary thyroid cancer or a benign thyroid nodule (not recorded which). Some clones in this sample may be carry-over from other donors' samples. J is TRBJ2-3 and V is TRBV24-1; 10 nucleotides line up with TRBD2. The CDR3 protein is CATSEVAGGRTDTQYF. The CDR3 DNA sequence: TGTGCCACCAGTGAAGTAGCGGGAGGTCGAACAGATACGCAGTATTTT.